The 18 T cell receptor beta chains below all came from one sample that was sequenced in a study of OX40 agonist ivuxolimab in advanced cancers. Library prep was done by the immunoSEQ multiplex PCR assay. TCRdb took this table from immuneACCESS and kept in-frame rearrangements with V and J called. Such tables lack part of the clones; where checked against another copy, unresolved V genes explain under half of the gap, and the rest is unexplained. This sample is represented by 90,000 to 95,000 clones; 80% to 85% of them were singletons. The ten biggest clones cover 1.1% of the sample. The material sequenced was CD4+ or CD8+ T cells sorted from blood, taken in a trial of the OX40 agonist ivuxolimab. Source of these receptors: an adult with an advanced solid tumor such as melanoma, head and neck, liver or kidney cancer.

This clone was seen more than once but under ten times. V gene TRBV5-4 combines with J gene TRBJ1-4, with TRBD1 matching 12 bases. In germline, CDR1 is SGHNT, CDR2 YYREEE (reference sequence). The trim removed 3 bases at V and 7 bases at J, leaving 4 bases unmatched. The CDR3 consists of 15 residues. CDR3 bases: TGTGCCAGCAGCTGGGACAGGGGGCGGTTTGAAAAACTGTTTTTT. It yields the protein CASSWDRGRFEKLFF. Full variable domain (missing parts from reference TRBV5-4 and TRBJ1-4): ETGVTQSPTHLIKTRGQQVTLRCSSQSGHNTVSWYQQALGQGPQFIFQYYREEENGRGNFPPRFSGLQFPNYSSELNVNALELDDSALYLCASSWDRGRFEKLFFGSGTQLSVL.

V and J are TRBV6-5 and TRBJ1-1, with 8 bases aligning to TRBD1. Germline trimming cut 0 bases from V and 6 bases from J; bases unmatched to any gene: 6. Per germline, CDR1 MNHEY and CDR2 SVGAGI. The CDR3 spans 15 residues. CDR3 loop: CASSYSRGRRAEAFF. The CDR3 DNA sequence: TGTGCCAGCAGTTACTCCAGGGGGCGTAGGGCTGAAGCTTTCTTT.

This sequence joins TRBV5-1 and TRBJ2-5; 8 bases are shared with TRBD1. CDR1 and CDR2 (germline): SGHRS, YFSETQ. This CDR3 contains 15 residues. V dropped 0 bases and J dropped 5; count of bases not matched to a gene: 6. The DNA for the CDR3 is TGCGCCAGCAGCTTGGGACAGGGGTCGGGGGAGACCCAGTACTTC. It encodes CASSLGQGSGETQYF.

The chain joins TRBV5-1 to TRBJ1-3; D is unresolved. Germline assignment: CDR1 SGHRS and CDR2 YFSETQ. V was shortened by 0 bases and J by 2 bases, with 9 bases between the two germline ends. The CDR3 sequence is 15 residues long. The DNA for the CDR3 is TGCGCCAGCAGCTTGGGAGGAATTCCTGGAAACACCATATATTTT. This encodes CASSLGGIPGNTIYF. The full variable domain, completed using reference TRBV5-1 and TRBJ1-3, is KAGVTQTPRYLIKTRGQQVTLSCSPISGHRSVSWYQQTPGQGLQFLFEYFSETQRNKGNFPGRFSGRQFSNSRSEMNVSTLELGDSALYLCASSLGGIPGNTIYFGEGSWLTVV.

Only a few counts were recorded for this clone. This chain connects TRBV10-1 to TRBJ2-3; D is undetermined. V lost 10 bases to trimming and J lost 4 bases, with 18 bases between them. The CDR3 has 14 residues. Germline V lookup: CDR1 WNHNN, CDR2 SYGVQD (reference sequence). CDR3 in DNA: TGCGCCACATCTTCGGCCATAGCCCCAGATACGCAGTATTTT. This sequence encodes CATSSAIAPDTQYF.

The chain uses TRBV4-3 and TRBJ2-2; 8 bases are a match to TRBD2. The CDR3 covers 18 residues. Trimming removed 3 bases from V and 2 bases from J; junction bases left unmatched: 11. Per the germline V gene, CDR1 is LGHNA and CDR2 is YSLEER. CDR3 bases: TGCGCCAGCAGCCATCTTAGCGGGGCGAGGGGAAACACCGGGGAGCTGTTTTTT. Translating it yields CASSHLSGARGNTGELFF.

The chain couples TRBV29-1 to TRBJ2-3; possibly TRBD2 for D (5 bases). Trimming shortened V by 3 bases and J by 2 bases, and 12 bases separated the two germline ends. The CDR3 is 14 amino acids. The V gene's germline CDR1 is SQVTM and CDR2 ANQGSEA. CDR3 bases: TGCAGCGTTGACACGGGATTTGCCACAGATACGCAGTATTTT. This codes for CSVDTGFATDTQYF.

This chain uses TRBV2 with TRBJ1-5; D perhaps matches TRBD1 (6 bases). CDR3 length equals 14 residues. Between the trimmed V and J ends, which lost 5 bases and 4 bases, there was a span of 12 bases. Germline V gives CDR1 SNHLY, CDR2 FYNNEI. The chain's CDR3 is CASSRIGGNQPQHF. DNA of the CDR3: TGTGCCAGCAGTCGAATAGGGGGGAATCAGCCCCAGCATTTT.

This chain uses TRBV5-6 with TRBJ2-7; D is undetermined. Trimming took off 2 bases at V and 0 bases at J, with 6 bases between the two ends. This CDR3 has 13 residues. The germline V gene has CDR1 SGHDT and CDR2 YYEEEE. This CDR3 reads CASSFEVSYEQYF. The DNA of the CDR3 is TGTGCCAGCAGCTTCGAAGTCTCCTACGAGCAGTACTTC.

V is TRBV5-1 and J is TRBJ2-1; 10 bases match TRBD2. Trimming cost V 3 bases and J 9 bases; bases outside gene matches: 12. Germline CDR1 reads SGHRS; CDR2 reads YFSETQ. There are 16 residues in the CDR3. CDR3 loop: CASSSRGPSGGIEQFF. The CDR3 nucleotides are TGCGCCAGCAGCTCAAGGGGGCCTAGCGGGGGCATTGAGCAGTTCTTC.

The chain has TRBV5-6 and TRBJ2-5, with D possibly TRBD1 on 6 matching bases. V lost 4 bases, J lost 1 base, and 11 bases lay in between. From germline, CDR1 is SGHDT and CDR2 YYEEEE. The CDR3 runs 14 residues. The CDR3 sequence is CASSHREFQETQYF. In DNA, the CDR3 is TGTGCCAGCAGCCACAGGGAATTCCAAGAGACCCAGTACTTC.

The rearrangement links TRBV16 to TRBJ2-7, with 8 bases that match TRBD1. Germline V gene sequence: CDR1 KGHSY, CDR2 FQNENV. The CDR3 is made up of 14 amino acids. V shed 7 bases and J 6 bases; nucleotides not matched to a gene: 11. The CDR3 sequence: CASTGSGGPIEQYV. The CDR3 nucleotides read TGTGCCAGCACCGGGTCAGGGGGCCCGATCGAGCAGTACGTC.

This rearrangement joins TRBV5-1 to TRBJ2-5, with 7 bases lining up with TRBD1. The CDR3 is made up of 17 amino acids. V was clipped by 4 bases and J by 4 bases; unmatched bases: 16. Germline V gene data show CDR1 as SGHRS and CDR2 as YFSETQ. This CDR3 is CASSPPETGFLLETQYF. In nucleotides, the CDR3 is TGCGCCAGCAGCCCCCCCGAGACAGGGTTTTTATTAGAGACCCAGTACTTC.

J is TRBJ1-1 and V is TRBV2; TRBD1 matches 8 bases. The V gene end was trimmed by 6 bases and the J gene end by 3 bases; junction bases not matched to a gene: 9. This CDR3 spans 15 amino acids. Germline values: CDR1 SNHLY, CDR2 FYNNEI. The CDR3 loop is CASRPDREGDTEAFF. As DNA, the CDR3 is TGTGCCAGCAGGCCGGACAGGGAGGGGGACACTGAAGCTTTCTTT.

CDR3 sequence: CASSSPPGLEESPLHF. The CDR3 DNA reads as TGTGCCAGCAGTTCTCCCCCGGGACTTGAGGAATCACCCCTCCACTTT. The V and J genes are TRBV6-5 and TRBJ1-6; D possibly corresponds to TRBD1 (5 bases). Trimming shortened V by 4 bases and J by 10 bases, and 20 bases separated the two germline ends. The CDR3 spans 16 residues. Germline loops: CDR1 MNHEY, CDR2 SVGAGI.

The rearrangement links TRBV2 to TRBJ2-7; 9 bases are a match to TRBD2. The CDR3 is 14 amino acids. Germline CDR1 SNHLY, CDR2 FYNNEI. V shed 6 bases and J 7 bases; nucleotides not matched to a gene: 10. CDR3 residues: CASRTGTSSSEQYF. CDR3 nucleotides: TGTGCCAGCAGAACCGGGACTAGCAGTAGTGAGCAGTACTTC. Variable domain in full (rest from reference TRBV2 and TRBJ2-7): EPEVTQTPSHQVTQMGQEVILRCVPISNHLYFYWYRQILGQKVEFLVSFYNNEISEKSEIFDDQFSVERPDGSNFTLKIRSTKLEDSAMYFCASRTGTSSSEQYFGPGTRLTVT.

The chain couples TRBV4-1 to TRBJ1-1; TRBD1 is a possible D gene (5 bases). CDR1 MGHRA and CDR2 YSYEKL come from the germline V gene. This CDR3 contains 14 residues. Trimming left V 0 bases short and J 5 bases short, with 10 bases between. The chain's CDR3 is CASSQERGLTEAFF. Here the CDR3 DNA reads TGCGCCAGCAGCCAAGAGAGGGGACTGACTGAAGCTTTCTTT.

This chain uses TRBV6-1 with TRBJ1-5, with D possibly being TRBD1 (5 bases). Germline assignment: CDR1 MNHNS and CDR2 SASEGT. The V end lost 0 bases, the J end lost 4 bases, and 16 bases lay between the germline ends. The CDR3 is 17 amino acids. CDR3 nucleotide sequence: TGTGCCAGCAGTGAAGCGCTGACGGGGCGGAGGAATCAGCCCCAGCATTTT. Its protein is CASSEALTGRRNQPQHF.